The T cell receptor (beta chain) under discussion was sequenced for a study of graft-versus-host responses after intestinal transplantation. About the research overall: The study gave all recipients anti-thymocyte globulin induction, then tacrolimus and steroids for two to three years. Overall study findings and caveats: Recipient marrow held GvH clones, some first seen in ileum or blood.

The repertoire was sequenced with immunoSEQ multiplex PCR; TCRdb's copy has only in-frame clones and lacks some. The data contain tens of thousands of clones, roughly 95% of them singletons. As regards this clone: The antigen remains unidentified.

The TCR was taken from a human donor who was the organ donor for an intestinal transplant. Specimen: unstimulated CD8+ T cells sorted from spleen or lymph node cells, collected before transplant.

As DNA, the CDR3 is TGTGCCAGCAGTTACAACCTACCTGGGCCAGATACGCAGTATTTT. Its translation is CASSYNLPGPDTQYF. The genes are TRBV6-6 and TRBJ2-3; no reliable D call. The V gene's germline CDR1 is MNHNY and CDR2 SVGAGI (reference sequence). V was shortened by 2 bases and J by 4 bases, with 13 bases between the two germline ends. The CDR3 is 15 residues long.